The 30 T cell receptor beta chains below were found in one sample sequenced in a study of T cell repertoires in cytomegalovirus infection. From the reads, TCRdb called clonotypes with MiXCR, one entry per CDR3 protein. The sample carries fewer than 200,000 distinct CDR3 sequences, roughly a fifth recorded once. Sequencing was done on a sample of PBMCs. These receptors all stem from a human donor in good health (CMV status not recorded). Some clones in this sample may be carry-over from other donors' samples.

The sample holds a few counts of this clonotype. The gene calls are TRBV12-3 or TRBV12-4 and TRBJ1-4; TRBD1 is a possible D gene (6 bases). This CDR3 contains 15 residues. V lost 0 bases and J 7 bases, leaving 12 bases between the germline ends. This CDR3 reads CASSLATTGGEKLFF. Here the CDR3 DNA reads TGTGCCAGCAGTTTAGCCACGACAGGAGGTGAAAAACTGTTTTTT.

The chain uses TRBV20-1 and TRBJ1-5; maybe TRBD1 (5 bases). The CDR3 loop spans 14 amino acids. Trimming stripped 5 bases from V and 3 bases from J, with 14 bases between. Germline V gene lookup returns CDR1 DFQATT and CDR2 SNEGSKA (reference sequence). The chain's CDR3 is CSASGRGVNQPQHF. CDR3 DNA sequence: TGCAGTGCTTCAGGGAGGGGAGTCAATCAGCCCCAGCATTTT.

In this sample, this clonotype turned up a few times. The chain couples TRBV2 to TRBJ2-3, with a possible D match to TRBD2 (6 bases). The CDR3 contains 17 residues. The V and J ends lost 0 bases and 2 bases respectively, with 15 bases between them. CDR1 is SNHLY and CDR2 is FYNNEI in the germline V gene. CDR3 loop: CASSEALAGPFTDTQYF. CDR3 in DNA: TGTGCCAGCAGTGAAGCGCTGGCGGGACCCTTCACAGATACGCAGTATTTT.

This clonotype has more than one count but fewer than ten. The genes are TRBV9 and TRBJ2-2; the D is unclear. With 7 bases removed from V and 7 bases from J, the gap between germline ends came to 14 bases. Germline V CDR1 and CDR2: SGDLS, YYNGEE. There are 13 residues in the CDR3. The CDR3 DNA follows: TGTGCCAGCGGCAGGACCCCCGACGGGGAGCTGTTTTTT. This codes for CASGRTPDGELFF. Looking up the rest from reference TRBV9 and TRBJ2-2 gives the full variable domain: DSGVTQTPKHLITATGQRVTLRCSPRSGDLSVYWYQQSLDQGLQFLIQYYNGEERAKGNILERFSAQQFPDLHSELNLSSLELGDSALYFCASGRTPDGELFFGEGSRLTVL.

The chain carries TRBV6-2 or TRBV6-3 and TRBJ2-7; D uncertain. The CDR3 totals 13 residues. Germline V gene data show CDR1 as MNHEY and CDR2 as SVGEGT. The V gene lost 2 bases and the J gene lost 6 bases, with 11 bases spanning the gap. CDR3 sequence: CASSYQWDLEQYF. Written as DNA, the CDR3 is TGTGCCAGCAGTTACCAGTGGGATCTCGAGCAGTACTTC.

This chain links TRBV28 with TRBJ2-7; 8 bases line up with TRBD1. Losses at the gene ends were 7 bases for V and 1 base for J; bases not matched to a gene: 9. Germline loops: CDR1 MDHEN, CDR2 SYDVKM. The CDR3 has 15 amino acids. CDR3 in amino acids: CASNRLTGASYEQYF. The CDR3 DNA is TGTGCCAGCAACCGACTGACAGGGGCTTCCTACGAGCAGTACTTC.

This clonotype was seen many times. V is TRBV27 and J is TRBJ2-7; 7 positions match TRBD2. Trimming removed 6 bases from V and 8 bases from J; junction bases left unmatched: 4. The germline V gene has CDR1 MNHEY and CDR2 SMNVEV (reference sequence). This CDR3 contains 11 residues. The CDR3 DNA reads as TGTGCCAGCAGGGGGGGGTACCAGCAGTACTTC. This encodes CASRGGYQQYF.

This chain links TRBV9 with TRBJ1-2, with D hard to call. The CDR3 extends over 15 amino acids. Trimming left V 0 bases short and J 0 bases short, with 9 bases between. The V gene's germline CDR1 is SGDLS and CDR2 YYNGEE. The CDR3 DNA follows: TGTGCCAGCAGCGTAGGGGGTTTAGCTAACTATGGCTACACCTTC. This translates into CASSVGGLANYGYTF.

This clonotype was counted a few times. J is TRBJ1-5 and V is TRBV19, with 10 bases matching TRBD1. Germline CDR1 is LNHDA and CDR2 is SQIVND (reference sequence). With 3 bases clipped from V and 4 bases from J, the junction kept 3 bases outside the gene matches. The CDR3 loop spans 15 amino acids. Here the CDR3 DNA reads TGTGCCAGTAGTATGGGACAGGGGTCGAATCAGCCCCAGCATTTT. It is translated as CASSMGQGSNQPQHF.

This clonotype was observed a few times. V and J are TRBV19 and TRBJ1-1; D remains ambiguous. The germline V gene has CDR1 LNHDA and CDR2 SQIVND (reference sequence). CDR3 size: 12 residues. Between the trimmed V and J ends, which lost 6 bases and 0 bases, there was a span of 5 bases. CDR3 in DNA: TGTGCCAGTAGCGTTATGAACACTGAAGCTTTCTTT. It codes for CASSVMNTEAFF.

This clonotype occurred a few times. This chain links TRBV7-9 with TRBJ2-1; TRBD2 matches 9 bases. Germline values: CDR1 SEHNR, CDR2 FQNEAQ (reference sequence). This CDR3 comprises 13 residues. CDR3 protein: CGLKREDYNEQFF. In nucleotides, the CDR3 is TGTGGGTTGAAGCGGGAGGACTACAATGAGCAGTTCTTC.

Only a few counts were recorded for this clonotype. The V call is TRBV2, the J call TRBJ2-4, with D possibly being TRBD1 or TRBD2 (6 bases each). Germline loops: CDR1 SNHLY, CDR2 FYNNEI. Trimming stripped 6 bases from V and 3 bases from J, with 18 bases between. This CDR3 comprises 16 residues. CDR3 coding DNA: TGTGCCAGCAGATCCCTCATGGGGGGCAGCAAAAACATTCAGTACTTC. Translation gives CASRSLMGGSKNIQYF.

The genes are TRBV20-1 and TRBJ2-7, with 12 bases lining up with TRBD2. This CDR3 is built from 14 residues. The trim removed 1 base at V and 7 bases at J, leaving 5 bases unmatched. The germline CDR1 and CDR2 sequences are DFQATT and SNEGSKA (reference sequence). The CDR3 here is CSARGLAGVGEQYF. The CDR3 DNA reads TGCAGTGCTAGAGGACTAGCGGGAGTAGGGGAGCAGTACTTC.

This chain uses TRBV7-9 with TRBJ2-2; D is uncertain. CDR3 length equals 14 residues. Germline assignment: CDR1 SEHNR and CDR2 FQNEAQ (reference sequence). Trimming removed 5 bases from V and 1 base from J, with 8 bases in between. The CDR3 reads CASSATGNTGELFF. The CDR3, as DNA: TGTGCCAGCAGCGCGACCGGGAACACCGGGGAGCTGTTTTTT. Full variable domain (remainder filled in from reference TRBV7-9 and TRBJ2-2): DTGVSQNPRHKITKRGQNVTFRCDPISEHNRLYWYRQTLGQGPEFLTYFQNEAQLEKSRLLSDRFSAERPKGSFSTLEIQRTEQGDSAMYLCASSATGNTGELFFGEGSRLTVL.

This clonotype turned up a few times. This chain connects TRBV30 to TRBJ2-1, with D unresolved. CDR3 length: 11 residues. The germline V gene encodes CDR1 GTSNPN and CDR2 SVGIG (reference sequence). V was trimmed by 2 bases and J by 8 bases, leaving 7 bases between them. The CDR3 spells CAWSSWDEQFF. In DNA, the CDR3 is TGTGCCTGGAGTAGTTGGGATGAGCAGTTCTTC.

The V gene is TRBV7-6, the J gene TRBJ1-1; possibly TRBD1 for D (5 bases). Germline-derived CDR1 and CDR2 are SGHVS and FNYEAQ. The CDR3 has 16 residues. V lost 4 bases, J lost 5 bases, and 20 bases lay in between. The CDR3 sequence is CASSSSPGWGWTEAFF. CDR3 DNA sequence: TGTGCCAGCAGCTCCAGTCCAGGGTGGGGGTGGACTGAAGCTTTCTTT.

The CDR3: CASSSGVSYNEQFF. CDR3 coding DNA: TGTGCCAGCAGCAGCGGGGTCTCCTACAATGAGCAGTTCTTC. V and J are TRBV5-4 and TRBJ2-1, with 7 bases that match TRBD2. After removal of 4 bases from V and 0 bases from J, the junction contained 1 base not matched to a gene. The CDR3 spans 14 residues. The germline V gene encodes CDR1 SGHNT and CDR2 YYREEE (reference sequence).

This clonotype was recorded at least ten times. The V and J genes are TRBV7-2 and TRBJ1-2; possibly TRBD1 for D (6 bases). The CDR3 consists of 18 residues. CDR1 is SGHTA and CDR2 is FQGNSA in the germline V gene. V was shortened by 1 base and J by 0 bases, with 18 bases between the two germline ends. The CDR3 reads CASSLVLRGQGTNYGYTF. The CDR3 DNA reads as TGTGCCAGCAGCTTAGTTCTTAGGGGTCAGGGGACTAACTATGGCTACACCTTC.

The chain joins TRBV19 to TRBJ1-5; TRBD1 agrees at 7 bases. From germline, CDR1 is LNHDA and CDR2 SQIVND (reference sequence). The ends lost 3 bases at V and 4 bases at J; junction bases unmatched: 12. This CDR3 is built from 17 residues. The CDR3 DNA reads TGTGCCAGTAGTATGAGTCTTGGGGCAGGGGGAAATCAGCCCCAGCATTTT. Its translation: CASSMSLGAGGNQPQHF. The full variable domain, in which reference TRBV19 and TRBJ1-5 provide the parts outside the CDR3, is DGGITQSPKYLFRKEGQNVTLSCEQNLNHDAMYWYRQDPGQGLRLIYYSQIVNDFQKGDIAEGYSVSREKKESFPLTVTSAQKNPTAFYLCASSMSLGAGGNQPQHFGDGTRLSIL.

The sample holds a few counts of this clonotype. This chain links TRBV19 with TRBJ2-1, with a tentative D call TRBD2 (5 bases). Germline lookup yields CDR1 LNHDA and CDR2 SQIVND (reference sequence). V was pared by 10 bases and J by 6 bases, with 13 bases between. The CDR3 is made up of 12 amino acids. CDR3 amino acids: CATRDVANEQFF. CDR3 sequence (DNA): TGTGCCACCCGGGATGTGGCCAATGAGCAGTTCTTC.

This clonotype was counted a few times. The rearrangement uses TRBV7-2 and TRBJ1-6; D gene unclear. The V and J ends lost 5 bases and 0 bases respectively, with 8 bases between them. CDR3 length equals 15 residues. Per the germline V gene, CDR1 is SGHTA and CDR2 is FQGNSA. CDR3 loop: CASSRARSYNSPLHF. For the CDR3, the DNA is TGTGCCAGCAGCCGGGCGCGCTCCTATAATTCACCCCTCCACTTT.

This clonotype was observed at least ten times. This chain joins TRBV12-3 or TRBV12-4 and TRBJ1-1; 7 bases are a match to TRBD1. V was clipped by 3 bases and J by 0 bases; unmatched bases: 7. This CDR3 is 16 amino acids long. CDR3 nucleotides: TGTGCCAGCAGTTTCGGGGGGACAGCCATGAACACTGAAGCTTTCTTT. Protein sequence: CASSFGGTAMNTEAFF.

The sample holds many counts of this clonotype. The chain carries TRBV6-1 and TRBJ1-2, with TRBD1 matching 8 bases. Germline V gene sequence: CDR1 MNHNS, CDR2 SASEGT. Unmatched junction bases numbered 4, after V lost 5 bases and J lost 2 bases. This CDR3 has 14 residues. The CDR3 DNA follows: TGTGCCAGCAGTCCGGACAGGGAGAACTATGGCTACACCTTC. Encoded protein: CASSPDRENYGYTF.

The V call is TRBV7-2, the J call TRBJ2-7; TRBD2 agrees at 11 bases. The CDR3 is 15 amino acids. Per the germline V gene, CDR1 is SGHTA and CDR2 is FQGNSA. Germline trimming cut 6 bases from V and 4 bases from J; bases unmatched to any gene: 8. DNA of the CDR3: TGTGCCAGCAGGTCCGCCGTAGCGGGAGGGTACGAGCAGTACTTC. This gives the protein CASRSAVAGGYEQYF. The full variable domain, its missing parts supplied by reference TRBV7-2 and TRBJ2-7, is GAGVSQSPSNKVTEKGKDVELRCDPISGHTALYWYRQSLGQGLEFLIYFQGNSAPDKSGLPSDRFSAERTGGSVSTLTIQRTQQEDSAVYLCASRSAVAGGYEQYFGPGTRLTVT.

This clonotype was seen repeatedly, ten times or more. The chain couples TRBV7-2 to TRBJ2-2; D call uncertain. V lost 1 base and J lost 4, with 13 bases in between. Germline V lookup: CDR1 SGHTA, CDR2 FQGNSA. This CDR3 comprises 16 residues. The CDR3 DNA reads as TGTGCCAGCAGCTTAGATCCCCCACGAGTCACCGGGGAGCTGTTTTTT. Its protein product is CASSLDPPRVTGELFF.

This clonotype showed up just a few times. The rearrangement links TRBV6-1 to TRBJ2-7, with 14 bases aligning to TRBD2. In germline, CDR1 is MNHNS, CDR2 SASEGT. The V gene end was trimmed by 3 bases and the J gene end by 2 bases; junction bases not matched to a gene: 0. This CDR3 region has 15 residues. The CDR3 loop reads CASSEGLAGAYEQYF. The CDR3 DNA is TGTGCCAGCAGTGAGGGACTAGCGGGAGCCTACGAGCAGTACTTC.

This clonotype was observed a few times. This chain uses TRBV20-1 with TRBJ2-7; D is ambiguous. Germline V CDR1 and CDR2: DFQATT, SNEGSKA (reference sequence). V was clipped by 6 bases and J by 0 bases, with 12 bases between them. The CDR3 has 13 amino acids. The CDR3 is CSALVFGSYEQYF. In DNA, the CDR3 is TGCAGTGCCCTCGTTTTTGGCTCCTACGAGCAGTACTTC.

This sequence joins TRBV19 and TRBJ2-7; D unresolved. Trimming took off 4 bases at V and 4 bases at J, with 14 bases between the two ends. In germline, CDR1 is LNHDA, CDR2 SQIVND (reference sequence). The CDR3 length is 14 residues. The DNA of the CDR3 is TGTGCCAGTAGTACGGACCTAATACAATACGAGCAGTACTTC. It is translated as CASSTDLIQYEQYF.

This clonotype was seen more than once but under ten times. The gene calls are TRBV9 and TRBJ2-1; D unresolved. Germline V gives CDR1 SGDLS, CDR2 YYNGEE. The CDR3 is made up of 17 amino acids. V shed 0 bases and J shed 0 bases, with 13 bases lying between them. The CDR3 sequence: CASSVAPSKSSYNEQFF. The CDR3 bases are TGTGCCAGCAGCGTAGCTCCGTCGAAAAGCTCCTACAATGAGCAGTTCTTC.

The chain has TRBV19 and TRBJ2-1; unclear D gene. V gave up 5 bases and J gave up 4 bases, with 18 bases separating them. CDR3 size: 16 residues. The germline gives CDR1 LNHDA, CDR2 SQIVND (reference sequence). The CDR3 nucleotides are TGTGCCAGTAGTCCAGAAGGATCCACAAGGTACAATGAGCAGTTCTTC. This sequence encodes CASSPEGSTRYNEQFF. The variable domain in full, with the rest retrieved from reference TRBV19 and TRBJ2-1, is DGGITQSPKYLFRKEGQNVTLSCEQNLNHDAMYWYRQDPGQGLRLIYYSQIVNDFQKGDIAEGYSVSREKKESFPLTVTSAQKNPTAFYLCASSPEGSTRYNEQFFGPGTRLTVL.